Below are 17 T cell receptor beta chains sequenced from a single sample in a study of T cells in Graves' hyperthyroidism and ophthalmopathy. Amplified TCR beta CDR3 regions came from RNA transcripts. The HTBI primer set drove a first-round RT-PCR of the TCR CDR3. TCRdb redid the calling of the multiplex PCR reads with MiXCR, one entry per CDR3 protein. The sample records some 600,000 distinct CDR3 sequences, around 13% being singletons. The sample was blood. These receptors came from a woman aged 25 to 45 with Graves' hyperthyroidism that later progressed to Graves' ophthalmopathy.

This clonotype was observed a few times. This CDR3 reads CASSVGSLAGSQGEQYF. CDR3 sequence (DNA): TGTGCCAGCAGCGTAGGTTCACTAGCGGGAAGTCAGGGCGAGCAGTACTTC. The chain couples TRBV11-2 to TRBJ2-7; 10 nucleotides line up with TRBD2. Germline V gene lookup returns CDR1 SGHAT and CDR2 FQNNGV. This CDR3 is 17 amino acids long. Trimming took 5 bases from V and 6 from J; bases not matched to a gene: 16.

This clonotype was observed many times. This sequence joins TRBV2 and TRBJ2-1; possibly TRBD1 for D (6 bases). This CDR3 has 16 amino acids. Trimming took off 4 bases at V and 4 bases at J, with 17 bases between the two ends. Per the germline V gene, CDR1 is SNHLY and CDR2 is FYNNEI. In DNA form, the CDR3 reads TGTGCCAGCAGTGTCCCCCCGGGACATATATACAATGAGCAGTTCTTC. This encodes CASSVPPGHIYNEQFF.

There are many counts of this clonotype. This chain uses TRBV29-1 with TRBJ2-7; possibly TRBD1 for D (6 bases). The germline V and J ends were trimmed by 2 bases and 5 bases, with 22 bases remaining between them. The CDR3 consists of 16 residues. Looked up from germline, CDR1 is SQVTM and CDR2 is ANQGSEA. The CDR3 DNA sequence: TGCAGCGTTGAACGTGAAGGGGGAACTCGAGGCGACGAGCAGTACTTC. Its translation is CSVEREGGTRGDEQYF.

This clonotype was observed at least ten times. The chain has TRBV20-1 and TRBJ1-5; D gene ambiguous. With 4 bases removed from V and 4 bases from J, the gap between germline ends came to 8 bases. This CDR3 comprises 12 residues. The germline CDR1 and CDR2 sequences are DFQATT and SNEGSKA (reference sequence). This CDR3 is CSATRPNQPQHF. The CDR3 DNA follows: TGCAGTGCTACCAGACCTAATCAGCCCCAGCATTTT.

This clonotype was seen a handful of times. The CDR3 is CASSQAGQASEAFF. The CDR3 coding sequence is TGTGCCAGCAGCCAGGCAGGACAGGCGTCCGAAGCTTTCTTT. This chain joins TRBV3-1 and TRBJ1-1; 7 bases fit TRBD1. V trimming: 3 bases; J trimming: 8 bases; junction bases outside the gene matches: 9. The length of the CDR3 is 14 residues. Germline CDR1 is LGHDT and CDR2 is YNNKEL (reference sequence).

This clonotype was seen a few times. Relative to the germline gene, one junction end is altered; a read error may explain this. This chain uses TRBV25-1 with TRBJ2-2, with 7 bases lining up with TRBD1. The germline V gene encodes CDR1 MGHDK and CDR2 SYGVNS. The CDR3 totals 18 residues. The CDR3 sequence is CASSEARPGQEHTRELFF. The CDR3 DNA is TGTGCCAGCAGTGAAGCAAGGCCAGGACAGGAGCACACCAGGGAGCTGTTTTTT. Drawing the rest from reference TRBV25-1 and TRBJ2-2, the complete variable domain is EADIYQTPRYLVIGTGKKITLECSQTMGHDKMYWYQQDPGMELHLIHYSYGVNSTEKGDLSSESTVSRIRTEHFPLTLESARPSHTSQYLCASSEARPGQEHTRELFFGEGSRLTVL.

Concerning this clonotype itself: Since a much larger clone is just one base distant, this may be a read error. The missing conserved phenylalanine or tryptophan at the end of this CDR3 makes a read error likely. The chain has TRBV11-3 and TRBJ2-3, with a tentative D call TRBD1 (5 bases). Trimming pared 5 bases from V and 2 bases from J, leaving 14 bases between. Germline CDR1 is SGHNT and CDR2 is YENEEA. The CDR3 covers 15 residues. CDR3 sequence: CASSGTTAYTDTQYC. CDR3 nucleotides: TGTGCCAGCAGCGGCACGACAGCCTACACAGATACGCAGTATTGT.

This clonotype came up a few times. V and J are TRBV19 and TRBJ2-3, with 8 bases lining up with TRBD2. Looked up from germline, CDR1 is LNHDA and CDR2 is SQIVND (reference sequence). After removal of 6 bases from V and 6 bases from J, the junction contained 8 bases not matched to a gene. The CDR3 runs to 14 residues. In DNA form, the CDR3 reads TGTGCCAGTAGAGGAGCGGGAGTAACTGATACGCAGTATTTT. It yields the protein CASRGAGVTDTQYF.

At least ten counts were recorded for this clonotype. This chain joins TRBV30 and TRBJ2-7; D not resolved. This CDR3 is built from 13 residues. Per germline, CDR1 GTSNPN and CDR2 SVGIG (reference sequence). With 0 bases removed from V and 3 bases from J, the gap between germline ends came to 9 bases. CDR3 sequence (DNA): TGTGCCTGGAGTGTAATGGGATACTACGAGCAGTACTTC. Its translation is CAWSVMGYYEQYF.

This clonotype appeared many times. V gene TRBV30 combines with J gene TRBJ2-7; possibly TRBD2 for D (6 bases). V lost 2 bases and J 1 base, leaving 15 bases between the germline ends. CDR1 GTSNPN and CDR2 SVGIG come from the germline V gene (reference sequence). The CDR3 loop spans 15 amino acids. The CDR3 bases are TGTGCCTGGAGTCCAGGGACTGGGTTTTCCTACGAGCAGTACTTC. This sequence encodes CAWSPGTGFSYEQYF. The complete variable domain, with remaining parts taken from reference TRBV30 and TRBJ2-7, reads SQTIHQWPATLVQPVGSPLSLECTVEGTSNPNLYWYRQAAGRGLQLLFYSVGIGQISSEVPQNLSASRPQDRQFILSSKKLLLSDSGFYLCAWSPGTGFSYEQYFGPGTRLTVT.

The V and J genes are TRBV5-4 and TRBJ1-1; TRBD1 aligns across 7 bases. The V and J ends lost 4 bases and 3 bases, in that order; junction bases with no gene match: 12. There are 16 residues in the CDR3. CDR1 is SGHNT and CDR2 is YYREEE in the germline V gene (reference sequence). Written as DNA, the CDR3 is TGTGCCAGCAGCCTGAATCAGGGGGTGATCGACACTGAAGCTTTCTTT. As protein: CASSLNQGVIDTEAFF.

This clonotype was picked up many times. One end of the junction does not line up with germline, which may come from a read error. The genes are TRBV5-1 and TRBJ1-1, with 8 bases identical to TRBD1. The germline CDR1 and CDR2 sequences are SGHRS and YFSETQ. This CDR3 has 15 residues. CDR3 region: CASSLAGTGNTEAFF. The CDR3 DNA is TGTGCCAGCAGTTTAGCTGGGACAGGGAACACTGAAGCTTTCTTT.

In this sample, this clonotype turned up many times. This rearrangement joins TRBV5-8 to TRBJ2-7; D is ambiguous. The ends were cut back, 4 bases at V and 0 bases at J, with 8 bases in the middle. The CDR3 runs to 13 residues. Germline V lookup: CDR1 SGHTS, CDR2 YDEGEE. The CDR3 loop reads CASSESASYEQYF. DNA of the CDR3: TGTGCCAGCAGCGAAAGCGCCTCCTACGAGCAGTACTTC.

The V and J genes are TRBV12-3 or TRBV12-4 and TRBJ1-1, with D possibly being TRBD1 (5 bases). CDR3 length: 14 residues. The germline V and J ends were trimmed by 3 bases and 7 bases, with 15 bases remaining between them. CDR3 sequence: CASSLQLGVYEAFF. DNA for the CDR3: TGTGCCAGCAGTTTGCAATTGGGGGTCTATGAAGCTTTCTTT.

This clonotype occurred many times. This chain joins TRBV12-3 or TRBV12-4 and TRBJ2-2, with D possibly matching TRBD2 (6 bases). The V and J ends lost 1 base and 7 bases respectively, with 13 bases between them. This CDR3 comprises 15 residues. The CDR3 region is CASSLGASAVGELFF. CDR3 DNA: TGTGCCAGCAGTTTAGGGGCTAGCGCCGTCGGGGAGCTGTTTTTT.

This clonotype has ten or more counts. V and J are TRBV27 and TRBJ1-2; D remains unclear. CDR3 length equals 16 residues. The germline CDR1 and CDR2 sequences are MNHEY and SMNVEV (reference sequence). Trimming pared 3 bases from V and 3 bases from J, leaving 17 bases between. CDR3 DNA sequence: TGTGCCAGCAGTTTTGGGTTTGAAGGCCGCCACTATGGCTACACCTTC. Translation: CASSFGFEGRHYGYTF.

The table lists this clonotype with many counts. The chain links TRBV9 to TRBJ1-3; the match to TRBD1 covers 7 bases. Germline V lookup: CDR1 SGDLS, CDR2 YYNGEE. The V and J ends lost 1 base and 2 bases, in that order; junction bases with no gene match: 3. The CDR3 has 15 amino acids. The CDR3 sequence is CASSVTGDPGNTIYF. CDR3 in DNA: TGTGCCAGCAGCGTAACAGGGGACCCTGGAAACACCATATATTTT.